This entry describes one TCR beta chain. Antigen unknown. The entry originates in a study of Ad26.COV2.S vaccination and SARS-CoV-2 variants. Study results and limitations: Recipients given vaccine exceeded placebo recipients in spike-specific TCR breadth.

The CDR3 sequence is 15 residues long. Trimming shortened V by 1 base and J by 9 bases, and 13 bases separated the two germline ends. CDR1 is SGHAT, CDR2 FQNNGV, per germline. Using immunoSEQ multiplex PCR, the repertoire was profiled, and TCRdb retains in-frame clones only, with some absent. Of 300,000 to 450,000 clones in the sample, approximately 90% were seen once. Source: peripheral blood, taken after recovery from COVID-19. This sequence joins TRBV11-2 and TRBJ1-6; perhaps TRBD1 as D (5 bases). This receptor was obtained from a human donor who had recovered from COVID-19. Written as DNA, the CDR3 is TGTGCCAGCAGCTTAGTCCGGGGAAGGGGTTCACCCCTCCACTTT. It yields the protein CASSLVRGRGSPLHF.